The clone carrying this TCR beta chain was observed once. Its antigen is not known. The CDR3 loop spans 15 amino acids. Trimming took off 5 bases at V and 4 bases at J, with 15 bases between the two ends. CDR1 and CDR2 from the germline V gene are LNHDA and SQIVND (reference sequence). This sample was taken from a study of shared clonotypes between healthy human individuals. Study outcomes and limitations: Read depth was anticipated to influence clonotype sharing among donors. Rarefaction analysis demonstrated incomplete sorted-subset sequencing notwithstanding large depth.

Produced via immunoSEQ multiplex PCR; TCRdb's table is partial and in-frame only. The sample records about 2.2 million clones, approximately 92% being singletons. CD45RO-negative CD8 cells positively selected for CCR7 made up the naive population, which excluded terminally differentiated effector memory CD45RA+ cells. Sequencing input: naive CD8+ T cells from PBMCs. The sequence derives from a man between 18 and 35 years old in good health. Some clones in this sample may be carry-over from other donors' samples. The genes are TRBV19 and TRBJ1-3; D is uncertain. In DNA, the CDR3 is TGTGCCAGTAGTGCCGCCGGTTACGGCGGAAACACCATATATTTT. Its translation: CASSAAGYGGNTIYF.